What follows are 30 T cell receptor beta chains derived from one specimen sequenced in a study of identical twins. TCRdb fed the 5' RACE reads into MiXCR, producing one record per CDR3 protein. In the table there are around 550,000 distinct CDR3 sequences, 13% to 15% of which are singletons. This same sample was also part of a study on yellow fever vaccine responses in identical twins.

The sequenced sample consisted of CD4+ T cells sorted from blood. The receptors originated from a woman aged 18 to 35 in good health.

This clonotype has a handful of counts. The CDR3: CASSLVAGYWDSGANVLTF. CDR3 nucleotide sequence: TGTGCCAGCAGCTTAGTAGCAGGGTATTGGGACTCTGGGGCCAACGTCCTGACTTTC. This chain links TRBV11-2 with TRBJ2-6, with a weak D call TRBD1 (5 bases). The germline V gene has CDR1 SGHAT and CDR2 FQNNGV. The CDR3 contains 19 residues. V gave up 1 base and J gave up 0 bases, with 16 bases separating them.

This clonotype was picked up a small number of times. This rearrangement joins TRBV29-1 to TRBJ1-4, with D uncertain. V was cut by 4 bases and J by 5 bases, with 17 bases left in between. The CDR3 has 15 residues. The germline gives CDR1 SQVTM, CDR2 ANQGSEA. Here the CDR3 DNA reads TGCAGCGTTGCCCGGACGTCCTCCCCAAATGAAAAACTGTTTTTT. It encodes CSVARTSSPNEKLFF.

The chain links TRBV20-1 to TRBJ2-1; 12 bases match TRBD2. There are 14 residues in the CDR3. In germline, CDR1 is DFQATT, CDR2 SNEGSKA (reference sequence). The ends lost 2 bases at V and 4 bases at J; junction bases unmatched: 0. The CDR3 sequence is CSARTSGRYNEQFF. The CDR3 DNA reads as TGCAGTGCTAGAACTAGCGGGAGGTACAATGAGCAGTTCTTC.

This clonotype was seen a few times. The chain's CDR3 is CASSFSGPTNSPLHF. The CDR3 DNA sequence: TGTGCCAGCAGTTTTTCGGGACCGACTAATTCACCCCTCCACTTT. The V call is TRBV12-3 or TRBV12-4, the J call TRBJ1-6, with D perhaps matching TRBD1 (5 bases). This CDR3 has 15 residues. Trimming pared 3 bases from V and 6 bases from J, leaving 12 bases between.

V gene TRBV2 combines with J gene TRBJ1-6, with 7 bases lining up with TRBD1. Unmatched junction bases numbered 4, after V lost 11 bases and J lost 6 bases. CDR3 length equals 12 residues. Germline V gene lookup returns CDR1 SNHLY and CDR2 FYNNEI. CDR3 sequence: CAGRQGNSPLHF. The DNA of the CDR3 is TGTGCCGGCCGACAGGGTAATTCACCCCTCCACTTT.

The chain employs TRBV20-1 and TRBJ2-1; TRBD2 matches at 9 bases. CDR3 size: 15 residues. With V trimmed by 6 bases and J by 5 bases, 11 bases remained unmatched. Germline CDR1 DFQATT, CDR2 SNEGSKA (reference sequence). CDR3 region: CSAIFGLAGNNEQFF. The CDR3 bases are TGCAGTGCAATCTTCGGCCTAGCGGGAAACAATGAGCAGTTCTTC.

A note on this clonotype: One end of the junction varies from germline; a read error may be responsible. The chain is built from TRBV10-3 and TRBJ2-7, with 7 positions matching TRBD1. CDR3 length equals 13 residues. The germline V gene encodes CDR1 ENHRY and CDR2 SYGVKD. The CDR3 DNA is TGTGCCATCAGTGACCAGGATGGGACAGAAGGAATATTC. Translated, it gives CAISDQDGTEGIF.

This clonotype was observed a few times. The chain links TRBV12-3 or TRBV12-4 to TRBJ1-4; TRBD1 matches at 9 bases. J lost 0 bases, V lost 11 bases, and 7 bases had no gene match. The CDR3 runs 15 residues. CDR3 nucleotide sequence: TGTGCCGTCGGGACAGGGCCCGCAACTAATGAAAAACTGTTTTTT. The encoded protein is CAVGTGPATNEKLFF.

CDR3: CSVRGRERNSPLHF. The CDR3 DNA sequence: TGCAGCGTTAGGGGCAGGGAACGTAATTCACCCCTCCACTTT. The chain uses TRBV29-1 and TRBJ1-6; a weak D match, TRBD1 (5 bases). The CDR3 contains 14 residues. The germline CDR1 and CDR2 sequences are SQVTM and ANQGSEA. V was pared by 5 bases and J by 6 bases, with 14 bases between.

This clonotype was seen repeatedly, ten times or more. V gene TRBV5-1 combines with J gene TRBJ2-3; no reliable D call. The V end was cut by 4 bases, the J end by 1 base, with 19 bases between. This CDR3 has 17 residues. Germline CDR1 and CDR2: SGHRS and YFSETQ. This CDR3 reads CASSPFSSTAGTDTQYF. The CDR3 DNA reads TGCGCCAGCAGCCCCTTTTCCTCAACGGCTGGCACAGATACGCAGTATTTT.

The rearrangement links TRBV3-1 to TRBJ1-2; no firm D call. Germline lookup yields CDR1 LGHDT and CDR2 YNNKEL (reference sequence). Between the trimmed V and J ends, which lost 0 bases and 8 bases, there was a span of 13 bases. CDR3 length: 14 residues. The CDR3 coding sequence is TGTGCCAGCAGCCAAGATCTGGCGGCCGGAGGCTACACCTTC. Translation: CASSQDLAAGGYTF.

A few counts support this clonotype. The chain employs TRBV7-7 and TRBJ2-2; possible D gene TRBD1, 5 bases. CDR1 SSHAT and CDR2 FNYEAQ come from the germline V gene (reference sequence). This CDR3 region has 14 residues. V lost 4 bases and J lost 0, with 6 bases in between. CDR3 sequence (DNA): TGTGCCAGCAGCTCCAGGGCGAACACCGGGGAGCTGTTTTTT. It codes for CASSSRANTGELFF.

The chain is built from TRBV28 and TRBJ2-1; 9 bases are shared with TRBD2. CDR1 is MDHEN, CDR2 SYDVKM, per germline. The CDR3 extends over 16 amino acids. Trimming cost V 5 bases and J 5 bases; bases outside gene matches: 10. Here the CDR3 DNA reads TGTGCCAGCAGTCCCATGGCGGGAGGGGGCAACAATGAGCAGTTCTTC. The encoded protein is CASSPMAGGGNNEQFF.

In this sample, this clonotype turned up many times. The chain combines TRBV12-3 or TRBV12-4 with TRBJ2-1, with a weak D call TRBD2 (5 bases). The CDR3 has 14 residues. V was cut by 4 bases and J by 7 bases, with 14 bases left in between. CDR3 residues: CASSSLAGVNEQFF. In DNA form, the CDR3 reads TGTGCCAGCAGTTCTCTAGCTGGGGTTAATGAGCAGTTCTTC.

This clonotype appeared a few times. V is TRBV28 and J is TRBJ2-7; D unclear. Trimming stripped 6 bases from V and 6 bases from J, with 18 bases between. The CDR3 length is 14 residues. The germline gives CDR1 MDHEN, CDR2 SYDVKM. CDR3 sequence reads: CASRPQINSGEQYV. For the CDR3, the DNA is TGTGCCAGCAGGCCCCAGATTAATTCCGGCGAGCAGTACGTC.

This chain connects TRBV5-1 to TRBJ2-5; D unresolved. The CDR3 runs to 13 residues. The germline CDR1 and CDR2 sequences are SGHRS and YFSETQ. The V end was cut by 3 bases, the J end by 5 bases, with 11 bases between. The CDR3 DNA sequence: TGCGCCAGCAGCTCCGGTGGGGTGGAGACCCAGTACTTC. The encoded protein is CASSSGGVETQYF.

V is TRBV5-1 and J is TRBJ2-1; the match to TRBD2 covers 11 bases. Germline values: CDR1 SGHRS, CDR2 YFSETQ. After removal of 0 bases from V and 10 bases from J, the junction contained 9 bases not matched to a gene. This CDR3 has 16 amino acids. This CDR3 is CASSLATLAGGGEQFF. CDR3 bases: TGCGCCAGCAGCTTGGCCACCCTAGCGGGAGGAGGGGAGCAGTTCTTC.

In its sample, this clonotype was seen a few times. V usage is TRBV11-2 and J usage is TRBJ2-2; TRBD1 is a possible D gene (5 bases). Germline V gives CDR1 SGHAT, CDR2 FQNNGV. The CDR3 length is 15 residues. Trimming removed 4 bases at V and 8 bases at J, with 17 bases between. The CDR3 DNA reads TGTGCCAGCAGCTCCAAGGGGCCAACTGGGGGGGAGCTGTTTTTT. Translated: CASSSKGPTGGELFF.

This clonotype was observed a few times. V usage is TRBV10-3 and J usage is TRBJ2-5, with a weak D call TRBD2 (6 bases). The germline CDR1 and CDR2 sequences are ENHRY and SYGVKD. The germline V and J ends were trimmed by 2 bases and 4 bases, with 11 bases remaining between them. CDR3 length: 14 amino acids. The CDR3 region is CAISEGGFGETQYF. In nucleotides, the CDR3 is TGTGCCATCAGTGAGGGAGGGTTCGGAGAGACCCAGTACTTC.

The chain joins TRBV4-2 to TRBJ2-7; no definite D call. V lost 6 bases and J lost 4, with 7 bases in between. This CDR3 spans 11 amino acids. Per germline, CDR1 LGHNA and CDR2 YNFKEQ. In nucleotides, the CDR3 is TGTGCCAGCAGACATAGGTACGAGCAGTACTTC. Translated: CASRHRYEQYF.

Turning to this clonotype: Compared with germline, one end of the junction differs, possibly owing to a read error. CDR3: CASSVAGGENQYF. The CDR3 region has the DNA TGTGCCAGCAGCGTAGCCGGGGGAGAGAACCAGTACTTC. The rearrangement links TRBV9 to TRBJ2-5; tentative D call: TRBD2 (6 bases). Germline V gene lookup returns CDR1 SGDLS and CDR2 YYNGEE. The CDR3 extends over 13 amino acids.

The chain links TRBV28 to TRBJ2-7; no definite D call. V lost 5 bases, J lost 4 bases, and 6 bases lay in between. The length of the CDR3 is 11 residues. The germline CDR1 and CDR2 sequences are MDHEN and SYDVKM. The CDR3 nucleotides are TGTGCCAGCAGTCGGAAGTACGAGCAGTACTTC. This sequence encodes CASSRKYEQYF.

This clonotype was seen repeatedly, ten times or more. This may be a read error, as it is one base from a much larger clone. The chain is built from TRBV12-3 or TRBV12-4 and TRBJ2-2, with D perhaps matching TRBD1 (6 bases). The CDR3 runs to 14 residues. V dropped 6 bases and J dropped 1 base, with 9 bases sitting between them. The CDR3 loop reads CASSRTENTGELFF. In nucleotides, the CDR3 is TGTGCCAGCAGCCGGACAGAGAACACCGGGGAGCTGTTTTTT.

J is TRBJ1-1 and V is TRBV20-1; D ambiguous. Germline CDR1 is DFQATT and CDR2 is SNEGSKA (reference sequence). The CDR3 contains 14 residues. V shed 5 bases and J shed 0 bases, with 13 bases lying between them. CDR3 DNA: TGCAGTGCTGTCCGGGAGACCATGAACACTGAAGCTTTCTTT. Its protein product is CSAVRETMNTEAFF.

There are a few counts of this clonotype. The rearrangement joins TRBV15 to TRBJ2-3; a possible D gene is TRBD1 (6 bases). This CDR3 region has 14 residues. With 0 bases removed from V and 6 bases from J, the gap between germline ends came to 10 bases. Germline CDR1 and CDR2: LNHNV and YYDKDF (reference sequence). CDR3 in amino acids: CATSRDYGGDTQYF. The DNA for the CDR3 is TGTGCCACCAGCAGAGATTATGGGGGCGATACGCAGTATTTT.

The chain combines TRBV11-3 with TRBJ2-4; 7 nucleotides align to TRBD1. Germline lookup yields CDR1 SGHNT and CDR2 YENEEA. Trimming at V came to 5 bases and at J to 7 bases, leaving 11 bases not matched to a gene. The CDR3 extends over 15 amino acids. CDR3 sequence (DNA): TGTGCCAGCAGCCCTACATGGACAGGTGGGAACATTCAGTACTTC. Residues: CASSPTWTGGNIQYF.

This clonotype has more than one count but fewer than ten. The chain carries TRBV19 and TRBJ2-7; D ambiguous. Trimming left V 3 bases short and J 2 bases short, with 11 bases between. CDR1 and CDR2 (germline): LNHDA, SQIVND (reference sequence). CDR3 size: 14 residues. CDR3 DNA: TGTGCCAGTAGTATTGGAGACACCACCTACGAGCAGTACTTC. Translated: CASSIGDTTYEQYF.

The table lists this clonotype with a few counts. This chain uses TRBV11-3 with TRBJ2-3; D is possibly TRBD2 (6 bases). Looked up from germline, CDR1 is SGHNT and CDR2 is YENEEA. The V gene lost 0 bases and the J gene lost 8 bases, with 21 bases spanning the gap. CDR3 length: 17 amino acids. CDR3 sequence: CASSLDKQRVGSGTQYF. CDR3 sequence (DNA): TGTGCCAGCAGCTTAGATAAACAGCGGGTGGGGAGTGGTACGCAGTATTTT.

Ten or more counts support this clonotype. The chain is built from TRBV12-3 or TRBV12-4 and TRBJ1-6, with TRBD1 as a possible D gene (6 bases). Trimming removed 8 bases from V and 0 bases from J, with 14 bases in between. This CDR3 comprises 16 residues. The CDR3 DNA reads TGTGCCAGCGGGGGGGCCCTGAGCTCCTATAATTCACCCCTCCACTTT. Translating gives CASGGALSSYNSPLHF.

The chain recombines TRBV20-1 with TRBJ2-7; 8 bases line up with TRBD1. V lost 5 bases, J lost 4 bases, and 4 bases stayed unmatched. Germline assignment: CDR1 DFQATT and CDR2 SNEGSKA (reference sequence). The CDR3 has 12 residues. The CDR3 coding sequence is TGCAGTGCTGACGACAGGGGATACGAGCAGTACTTC. Its protein product is CSADDRGYEQYF.